The clone carrying this TCR beta chain occurred many times. Its target is unknown. Among all donors, each was a healthy Caucasian. CDR3 length equals 15 residues. Trimming took 0 bases from V and 5 from J, leaving 11 bases between them. Template switching (which added a universal primer site) was used, and cDNA carried unique molecular identifiers. TCRdb fed the 5' RACE reads into MiXCR, producing one record per CDR3 protein. The profile shows roughly 630,000 distinct CDR3 sequences, roughly 7.2% of them singletons. These data come from a study of identical twins. Findings and limits, study-wide: In cord blood, abundant beta clonotypes had fewer insertions; memory showed no trend.

These sequences were also reported in another study, on yellow fever vaccine responses in identical twins.

The TCR was taken from a woman aged 18-29 years in good health. Sequencing was carried out using PBMCs. The rearrangement links TRBV12-3 or TRBV12-4 to TRBJ2-1, with D perhaps matching TRBD2 (7 bases). Written as DNA, the CDR3 is TGTGCCAGCAGTTTAGCGGGAGGGGGGGACAATGAGCAGTTCTTC. Residues: CASSLAGGGDNEQFF.